This T cell receptor (beta chain) was sequenced during a study of PD-L1 blockade in urothelial cancer. The overall study: Blood was subjected to analysis at 3 weeks (second dose) and 6 weeks following treatment start. Median blood clonality was approximately 0.08, with about 80,000 unique TCRs.

Germline assignment: CDR1 MNHNS and CDR2 SASEGT. This CDR3 spans 17 amino acids. The germline V and J ends were trimmed by 2 bases and 7 bases, with 23 bases remaining between them. Assay used: immunoSEQ multiplex PCR; TCRdb lists only in-frame clones, some missing. The table includes about 30,000 clones, 80% to 90% detected once. The time point was: peripheral blood 6 weeks after treatment start. Patients yielded 1 to 8 samples each, pretreatment and on-treatment. The chain uses TRBV6-1 and TRBJ1-2; the D gene is possibly TRBD1 (6 bases). The receptor was derived from a man aged 80 or over with urothelial cancer. The sequencing used PBMCs, collected around atezolizumab (anti-PD-L1) treatment. CDR3 protein: CASSETATKTGYAGYTF. CDR3 DNA sequence: TGTGCCAGCAGTGAAACAGCAACCAAAACAGGGTACGCTGGCTACACCTTC.